The T cell receptor (beta chain) under discussion was sequenced for a study of T cell responses to AZD1222 COVID-19 vaccine. The study, taken as a whole, reports: Repertoire sampling was restricted to post-peak T cell response timepoints.

About this clone itself: Antigen: not known.

The CDR3 sequence is 15 residues long. Germline CDR1 and CDR2: MGHRA and YSYEKL. V shed 0 bases and J shed 4 bases, with 12 bases lying between them. Only in-frame clones appear in the TCRdb table, and some are missing; sequencing was by immunoSEQ multiplex PCR. Here the sample spans 150,000 or so clones, about 90% being singletons. This receptor was identified in an adult in good health. The material sequenced was peripheral blood, taken on day 0 of AZD1222 vaccination. J is TRBJ1-2 and V is TRBV4-1; D remains ambiguous. The CDR3 DNA reads as TGCGCCAGCAGCCAAGATAGGACGTCGTTCTATGGCTACACCTTC. Residues: CASSQDRTSFYGYTF.